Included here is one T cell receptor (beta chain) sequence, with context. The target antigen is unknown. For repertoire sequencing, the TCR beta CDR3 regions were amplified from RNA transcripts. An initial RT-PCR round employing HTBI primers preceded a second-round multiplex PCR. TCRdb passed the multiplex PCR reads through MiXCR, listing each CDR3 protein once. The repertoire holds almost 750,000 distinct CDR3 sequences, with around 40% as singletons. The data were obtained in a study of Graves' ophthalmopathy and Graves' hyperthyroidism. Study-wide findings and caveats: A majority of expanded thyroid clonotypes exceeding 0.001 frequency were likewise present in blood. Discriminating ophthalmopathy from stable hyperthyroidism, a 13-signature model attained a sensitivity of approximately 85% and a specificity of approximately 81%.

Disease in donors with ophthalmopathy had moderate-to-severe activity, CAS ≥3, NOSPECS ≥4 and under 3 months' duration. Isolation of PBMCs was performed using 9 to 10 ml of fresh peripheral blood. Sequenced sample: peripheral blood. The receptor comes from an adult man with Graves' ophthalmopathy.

This chain's CDR3 is CASSRTTETQYF. CDR3 nucleotides: TGTGCCAGCAGCCGGACAACAGAGACCCAGTACTTC. The chain is built from TRBV11-2 and TRBJ2-5; possibly TRBD1 for D (5 bases). The germline V and J ends were trimmed by 5 bases and 4 bases, with 8 bases remaining between them. Germline assignment: CDR1 SGHAT and CDR2 FQNNGV. The CDR3 extends over 12 amino acids. Full variable domain (remainder filled in from reference TRBV11-2 and TRBJ2-5): EAGVAQSPRYKIIEKRQSVAFWCNPISGHATLYWYQQILGQGPKLLIQFQNNGVVDDSQLPKDRFSAERLKGVDSTLKIQPAKLEDSAVYLCASSRTTETQYFGPGTRLLVL.